Given below is one T cell receptor (beta chain) in context. This sample stems from a study of CD8 T cells in Susac syndrome. RNA, at about 0.45 to 1 ug, was reverse transcribed with random hexamers. Multiplex immunoSEQ PCR targeted 54 Vbeta and 13 Jbeta TCR beta segments. Via MiXCR, TCRdb re-called the immunoSEQ multiplex PCR reads, giving one row per CDR3 protein. The sample consists of around 79,000 distinct CDR3 sequences, around 96% of them appearing once. Per germline, CDR1 MDHEN and CDR2 SYDVKM. Trimming left V 3 bases short and J 3 bases short, with 9 bases between. This CDR3 is 13 amino acids long. Treatment-naive patients with stable or active relapsing-remitting disease served as multiple sclerosis controls.

The sequence was collected from a human donor with multiple sclerosis. The specimen sequenced was CD8+ T cells from PBMCs. The chain links TRBV28 to TRBJ2-7; D perhaps matches TRBD2 (5 bases). The CDR3 DNA reads as TGTGCCAGCAGTTTTGGGGAGCTCTACGAGCAGTACTTC. It yields the protein CASSFGELYEQYF.